Listed here are 20 T cell receptor beta chains from one sample, sequenced in a study of T cell responses to AZD1222 COVID-19 vaccine. Clones were sequenced by immunoSEQ multiplex PCR, and TCRdb holds only the in-frame ones, with some missing. The sample has 86,000 or so clones, around 90% seen once; the top ten hold 4.5%. The sequencing here drew on peripheral blood, taken on day 0 of MenACWY control vaccination. Receptors originate from an adult in good health.

The chain carries TRBV19 and TRBJ2-1; 10 nucleotides line up with TRBD1. The length of the CDR3 is 14 residues. Germline values: CDR1 LNHDA, CDR2 SQIVND (reference sequence). J lost 8 bases, V lost 5 bases, and 6 bases had no gene match. The CDR3 coding sequence is TGTGCCAGTAGTTGGGACAGGGGTAAAGATGAGCAGTTCTTC. Encoded protein: CASSWDRGKDEQFF.

J is TRBJ2-1 and V is TRBV7-2; D uncertain. Germline-derived CDR1 and CDR2 are SGHTA and FQGNSA. The CDR3 covers 14 residues. V lost 5 bases and J lost 6, with 14 bases in between. The CDR3 region is CASSTPPMGNEQFF. Here the CDR3 DNA reads TGTGCCAGCAGCACACCCCCTATGGGCAATGAGCAGTTCTTC.

The rearrangement links TRBV5-6 to TRBJ1-6; no reliable D call. The germline V gene has CDR1 SGHDT and CDR2 YYEEEE. The CDR3 is made up of 17 amino acids. The V end was cut by 4 bases, the J end by 7 bases, with 21 bases between. CDR3 coding DNA: TGTGCCAGCAGCCAACTAGGCAGGTTCAACGACAATTCACCCCTCCACTTT. Its protein product is CASSQLGRFNDNSPLHF.

V usage is TRBV7-3 and J usage is TRBJ2-7, with 9 bases lining up with TRBD2. The junction had 7 bases not matched to a gene; V was cut back by 0 bases and J by 4 bases. The CDR3 loop spans 16 amino acids. Germline V CDR1 and CDR2: SGHTA, FQGTGA. The CDR3 region is CASSLTASGKSYEQYF. DNA for the CDR3: TGTGCCAGCAGCTTAACGGCTAGCGGGAAGAGTTACGAGCAGTACTTC.

The V and J genes are TRBV9 and TRBJ2-6; tentative D call: TRBD2 (6 bases). The length of the CDR3 is 11 residues. Germline V gives CDR1 SGDLS, CDR2 YYNGEE. With 10 bases removed from V and 5 bases from J, the gap between germline ends came to 7 bases. CDR3 DNA: TGTGCCCGGGGGAGGGCCAACGTCCTGACTTTC. Encoded protein: CARGRANVLTF.

The V and J genes are TRBV13 and TRBJ2-1, with no clear D. The germline V gene encodes CDR1 PRHDT and CDR2 FYEKMQ (reference sequence). The CDR3 totals 13 residues. V shed 0 bases and J shed 9 bases, with 9 bases lying between them. The CDR3 DNA reads TGTGCCAGCAGCTTAGGGGCGCCCGGTGAGCAGTTCTTC. This encodes CASSLGAPGEQFF.

The V and J genes are TRBV27 and TRBJ2-3; 8 bases agree with TRBD1. Trimming at V came to 4 bases and at J to 4 bases, leaving 4 bases not matched to a gene. The CDR3 loop spans 14 amino acids. CDR1 and CDR2 (germline): MNHEY, SMNVEV (reference sequence). CDR3 amino acids: CASSWTGRADTQYF. The CDR3 region has the DNA TGTGCCAGCAGTTGGACAGGGAGAGCAGATACGCAGTATTTT.

The chain recombines TRBV29-1 with TRBJ2-3; the D gene could be TRBD1 or TRBD2 (5 bases each). V lost 7 bases and J lost 2, with 16 bases in between. The CDR3 loop spans 14 amino acids. Germline V CDR1 and CDR2: SQVTM, ANQGSEA. The CDR3 loop is CSGDRDGYTDTQYF. The CDR3, as DNA: TGCAGCGGGGACCGGGACGGATACACAGATACGCAGTATTTT.

The V and J genes are TRBV4-1 and TRBJ2-7; D is uncertain. Per the germline V gene, CDR1 is MGHRA and CDR2 is YSYEKL. The V end was cut by 3 bases, the J end by 2 bases, with 11 bases between. This CDR3 spans 14 amino acids. DNA of the CDR3: TGCGCCAGCAGCCACCGCGTCGACGCCTACGAGCAGTACTTC. Translation: CASSHRVDAYEQYF.

The chain has TRBV5-6 and TRBJ2-1, with D unresolved. V was trimmed by 3 bases and J by 5 bases, leaving 9 bases between them. The CDR3 has 13 amino acids. Germline V gene lookup returns CDR1 SGHDT and CDR2 YYEEEE. Here the CDR3 DNA reads TGTGCCAGCAGCTATAGGATGGACAATGAGCAGTTCTTC. Protein: CASSYRMDNEQFF.

The chain has TRBV7-8 and TRBJ2-7; D possibly uses TRBD1 or TRBD2 (5 bases each). CDR1 is SGHVS, CDR2 FQNEAQ, per germline. This CDR3 region has 15 residues. V lost 5 bases and J 7 bases, leaving 21 bases between the germline ends. The CDR3: CASSPIRDPSGEQYF. CDR3 bases: TGTGCCAGCAGCCCTATCCGGGACCCCTCTGGGGAGCAGTACTTC.

The chain couples TRBV6-6 to TRBJ2-2; 8 nucleotides agree with TRBD1. V gave up 5 bases and J gave up 1 base; unmatched junction bases: 6. The CDR3 has 16 residues. In germline, CDR1 is MNHNY, CDR2 SVGAGI (reference sequence). The CDR3 spells CASSRQGYGNTGELFF. As DNA, the CDR3 is TGTGCCAGCAGTCGACAGGGGTACGGGAACACCGGGGAGCTGTTTTTT.

The chain employs TRBV5-1 and TRBJ1-6; D is perhaps TRBD1 (5 bases). The V gene lost 1 base and the J gene lost 5 bases, with 10 bases spanning the gap. The CDR3 runs 15 residues. The germline CDR1 and CDR2 sequences are SGHRS and YFSETQ. The CDR3 DNA reads TGCGCCAGCAGCTTGTCCGGGACCGATAATTCACCCCTCCACTTT. It translates to CASSLSGTDNSPLHF.

V is TRBV6-5 and J is TRBJ2-1; D is possibly TRBD1 or TRBD2 (5 bases each). The germline V and J ends were trimmed by 6 bases and 7 bases, with 13 bases remaining between them. This CDR3 comprises 13 residues. Germline loops: CDR1 MNHEY, CDR2 SVGAGI. The CDR3 spells CASRGPARNEQFF. CDR3 bases: TGTGCCAGCAGGGGACCGGCGAGGAATGAGCAGTTCTTC.

The V gene is TRBV6-4, the J gene TRBJ2-1, with D possibly matching TRBD2 (5 bases). Germline V lookup: CDR1 MRHNA, CDR2 SNTAGT. CDR3 length: 13 residues. V was pared by 6 bases and J by 7 bases, with 13 bases between. Written as DNA, the CDR3 is TGTGCCAGCAGCCCCGGACTCCTGAATGAGCAGTTCTTC. Translation gives CASSPGLLNEQFF.

V is TRBV4-1 and J is TRBJ2-7; 9 nucleotides agree with TRBD2. The ends lost 5 bases at V and 5 bases at J; junction bases unmatched: 10. The CDR3 sequence is 15 residues long. Germline CDR1 and CDR2: MGHRA and YSYEKL. The CDR3 DNA follows: TGCGCCAGCAGCAATTTTGTAGCGGGAGTTGACGAGCAGTACTTC. Its translation is CASSNFVAGVDEQYF.

The rearrangement uses TRBV6-5 and TRBJ2-1, with D perhaps TRBD1 or TRBD2 (5 bases each). This CDR3 region has 14 residues. Between the trimmed V and J ends, which lost 8 bases and 7 bases, there was a span of 18 bases. Per germline, CDR1 MNHEY and CDR2 SVGAGI. This CDR3 is CASHPGTPRNEQFF. The DNA for the CDR3 is TGTGCCAGCCACCCGGGGACCCCGAGGAATGAGCAGTTCTTC.

The chain recombines TRBV4-1 with TRBJ2-7; D remains unclear. Trimming took off 3 bases at V and 5 bases at J, with 11 bases between the two ends. The CDR3 has 13 residues. Germline loops: CDR1 MGHRA, CDR2 YSYEKL. The DNA for the CDR3 is TGCGCCAGCAGCCAGATGTCCTGGGACGAGCAGTACTTC. This gives the protein CASSQMSWDEQYF.

The chain employs TRBV30 and TRBJ2-5; D is unresolved. Trimming took off 3 bases at V and 2 bases at J, with 10 bases between the two ends. CDR1 and CDR2 from the germline V gene are GTSNPN and SVGIG (reference sequence). The length of the CDR3 is 13 residues. The chain's CDR3 is CAWSPGLQETQYF. CDR3 sequence (DNA): TGTGCCTGGAGCCCCGGATTACAAGAGACCCAGTACTTC.

This clone was picked up a small number of times. Different DNA sequences within this sample yield the same CDR3. V is TRBV29-1 and J is TRBJ1-5; possible D gene TRBD1, 5 bases. V was pared by 4 bases and J by 3 bases, with 10 bases between. Germline values: CDR1 SQVTM, CDR2 ANQGSEA. The CDR3 consists of 13 residues. CDR3 nucleotide sequence: TGCAGCGTTGGGGGCCAGGCCAATCAGCCCCAGCATTTT. This encodes CSVGGQANQPQHF.